Included here is one T cell receptor beta chain sequence, with context. Its matching antigen is unknown. This record comes from a study of post-analysis software for immune sequencing data. As for the study in general: Some patients lacked subtype; others had relapsing-remitting, secondary progressive or progressive-relapsing disease.

Trimming removed 0 bases from V and 1 base from J, with 19 bases in between. CDR1 and CDR2 from the germline V gene are LGHDT and YNNKEL (reference sequence). This CDR3 has 19 residues. Whole-study results and caveats: Several TRBV segments (TRBV5-6, TRBV5-1 and TRBV20-1 among them) occurred more frequently in patients than in controls.

Presence of unique molecular identifiers characterized the TCR beta cDNA libraries. One entry per CDR3 protein results from TCRdb running MiXCR on the PCR reads. The sample includes about 260,000 distinct CDR3 sequences, 36% seen only once; the top ten take 4% to 5.5%. The source is a girl between 5 and 17 years old with multiple sclerosis. The sample consisted of blood. This rearrangement joins TRBV3-1 to TRBJ2-4; a possible D gene is TRBD1 (6 bases). CDR3 protein: CASSQDNGQPLLAKNIQYF. As DNA, the CDR3 is TGTGCCAGCAGCCAAGATAATGGACAGCCTTTATTGGCCAAAAACATTCAGTACTTC.